The next 6 T cell receptor beta chains were all read from a single sample in a study of T cell repertoires in cytomegalovirus infection. TCRdb analysed the reads with MiXCR anew, one entry per CDR3 protein. Among about 320,000 distinct CDR3 sequences listed, 9% to 9.5% were seen once. Sequencing was done on a sample of PBMCs. The receptors shown here come from a human donor in good health (CMV status not recorded). Some clones in this sample may be carry-over from other donors' samples.

J is TRBJ2-4 and V is TRBV20-1, with 8 bases matching TRBD1. From germline, CDR1 is DFQATT and CDR2 SNEGSKA (reference sequence). This CDR3 comprises 15 residues. V lost 5 bases to trimming and J lost 4 bases; unmatched junction nucleotides: 10. The CDR3, as DNA: TGCAGTGCTCCCCCGACAGGGGCCGTAAAAAACATTCAGTACTTC. It codes for CSAPPTGAVKNIQYF.

The chain carries TRBV27 and TRBJ1-5; no definite D call. CDR3 length equals 14 residues. Per germline, CDR1 MNHEY and CDR2 SMNVEV (reference sequence). Trimming cost V 5 bases and J 6 bases, with 14 bases left between them. This CDR3 reads CASSKVGVVQPQHF. For the CDR3, the DNA is TGTGCCAGCAGTAAGGTCGGGGTGGTTCAGCCCCAGCATTTT.

The chain links TRBV6-2 or TRBV6-3 to TRBJ2-3, with TRBD2 matching over 8 bases. Germline CDR1 and CDR2: MNHEY and SVGEGT. CDR3 length: 15 amino acids. Trimming at V came to 0 bases and at J to 5 bases, leaving 4 bases not matched to a gene. DNA for the CDR3: TGTGCCAGCAGTTACTCGGGACTAGAAGGAGATACGCAGTATTTT. It encodes CASSYSGLEGDTQYF.

This clonotype was seen more than once but under ten times. The chain employs TRBV25-1 and TRBJ1-2; D is ambiguous. Deletions cut 4 bases from V and 5 bases from J, with 5 bases between. Germline values: CDR1 MGHDK, CDR2 SYGVNS. CDR3 length equals 11 residues. The CDR3 loop reads CASSALYGYTF. The CDR3 DNA follows: TGTGCCAGCAGTGCCTTGTATGGCTACACCTTC.

The CDR3 loop is CASSDPGYENIQYF. CDR3 nucleotides: TGTGCCAGCAGCGATCCCGGGTACGAAAACATTCAGTACTTC. J is TRBJ2-4 and V is TRBV7-9; D uncertain. The CDR3 totals 14 residues. Germline V gives CDR1 SEHNR, CDR2 FQNEAQ (reference sequence). V lost 5 bases and J lost 5, with 13 bases in between.

This sequence joins TRBV7-9 and TRBJ1-4, with a possible D match to TRBD1 (5 bases). The germline gives CDR1 SEHNR, CDR2 FQNEAQ (reference sequence). The CDR3 totals 14 residues. V was shortened by 6 bases and J by 7 bases, with 15 bases between the two germline ends. The CDR3 loop is CASRLPGALEKLFF. CDR3 in DNA: TGTGCCAGCAGACTCCCTGGGGCCCTTGAAAAACTGTTTTTT.